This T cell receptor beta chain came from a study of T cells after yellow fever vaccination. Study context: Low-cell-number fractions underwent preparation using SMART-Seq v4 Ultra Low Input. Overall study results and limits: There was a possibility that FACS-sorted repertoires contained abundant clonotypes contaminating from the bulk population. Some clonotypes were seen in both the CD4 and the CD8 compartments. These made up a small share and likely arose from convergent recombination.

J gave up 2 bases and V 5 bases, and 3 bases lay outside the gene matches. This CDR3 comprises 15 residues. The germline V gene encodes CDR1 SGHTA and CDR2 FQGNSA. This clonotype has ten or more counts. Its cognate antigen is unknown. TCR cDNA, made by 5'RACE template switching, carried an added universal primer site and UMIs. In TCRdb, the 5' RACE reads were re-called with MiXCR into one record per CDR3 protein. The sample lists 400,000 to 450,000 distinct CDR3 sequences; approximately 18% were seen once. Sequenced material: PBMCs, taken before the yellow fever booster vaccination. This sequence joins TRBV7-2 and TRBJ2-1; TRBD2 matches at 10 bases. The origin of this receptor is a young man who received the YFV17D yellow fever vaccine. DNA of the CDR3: TGTGCCAGCAGCCAGCTAGCGGGGGCCTACAATGAGCAGTTCTTC. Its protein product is CASSQLAGAYNEQFF.